The T cell receptor (beta chain) under discussion was sequenced for a study of T cells in narcolepsy. Across the whole study: Donors had narcolepsy type 1 or type 2, or were healthy controls. Overall study findings and caveats: No autoreactive T cell clone sequences appeared in some memory CD4+ repertoires. Comparing one patient's CSF and blood CD4+ clonotypes highlighted HCRT- and TRIB2-specific autoreactive clonotypes.

In the case of this clone: The target antigen is unknown.

The V gene's germline CDR1 is MNHEY and CDR2 SMNVEV (reference sequence). V lost 2 bases and J 7 bases, leaving 21 bases between the germline ends. The CDR3 loop spans 16 amino acids. Profiled with immunoSEQ multiplex PCR; TCRdb holds only in-frame clones, not every one. The table has roughly 13,000 clones, roughly 89% seen once. The V and J genes are TRBV27 and TRBJ2-7; D call uncertain. The clonotype was recovered from a human donor with narcolepsy. The sequenced sample consisted of CD45RA- memory CD4+ T cells from PBMCs. The CDR3 region has the DNA TGTGCCAGCAGTTTAGTAAGTGGCAGAGGAGTTCGTGAGCAGTACTTC. It translates to CASSLVSGRGVREQYF.